This T cell receptor beta chain was obtained from a study of cytomegalovirus exposure and HLA in healthy donors. Study-level background: The Caucasian-associated ancestry cluster held 65% to 85% of around 380 genotyped donors.

The V and J ends lost 0 bases and 7 bases, in that order; junction bases with no gene match: 9. The CDR3 sequence is 15 residues long. Per germline, CDR1 SGDLS and CDR2 YYNGEE. 13 Jbeta primers and 60 Vbeta primers were used for the PCR. Assay used: immunoSEQ multiplex PCR; TCRdb lists only in-frame clones, some missing. This table holds approximately 190,000 clones, 82% found once. Sequenced sample: PBMCs. The V and J genes are TRBV9 and TRBJ1-2; TRBD1 aligns across 7 bases. The TCR comes from a woman in her late teens or twenties in good health and CMV-seronegative. CDR3 amino acids: CASSVEGGIQVGYTF. In DNA form, the CDR3 reads TGTGCCAGCAGCGTAGAAGGGGGCATTCAAGTTGGCTACACCTTC.